A single sample gave rise to the 4 T cell receptor beta chains below, sequenced in a study of T cells in Graves' hyperthyroidism and ophthalmopathy. TCR beta CDR3 region amplification was performed from RNA transcripts. The HTBI set primed first-round TCR CDR3 RT-PCR. TCRdb reprocessed the multiplex PCR reads via MiXCR and lists one record per CDR3 protein. Altogether around 290,000 distinct CDR3 sequences are present, roughly 15% being singletons, with the ten largest covering 7.8%. The sequencing input was blood. These receptor sequences come from a woman in her twenties or thirties with Graves' hyperthyroidism that later progressed to Graves' ophthalmopathy.

The chain employs TRBV2 and TRBJ2-3; D is perhaps TRBD2 (6 bases). CDR3 size: 14 residues. CDR1 is SNHLY, CDR2 FYNNEI, per germline. Trimming left V 2 bases short and J 6 bases short, with 12 bases between. CDR3 residues: CASSETLAGDTQYF. As DNA, the CDR3 is TGTGCCAGCAGTGAAACACTAGCTGGCGATACGCAGTATTTT.

The table lists this clonotype with a few counts. This sequence may be a read error, since a much larger clone differs from it by one base. V is TRBV30 and J is TRBJ1-5; D is undetermined. The germline gives CDR1 GTSNPN, CDR2 SVGIG (reference sequence). The CDR3 loop spans 14 amino acids. The CDR3 loop reads CARSVPASGQPQHF. CDR3 DNA: TGTGCCCGGAGTGTACCAGCGTCGGGTCAGCCCCAGCATTTT.

Only a few counts were recorded for this clonotype. V and J are TRBV27 and TRBJ1-4; 7 bases agree with TRBD1. Unmatched junction bases numbered 4, after V lost 5 bases and J lost 4 bases. Germline V CDR1 and CDR2: MNHEY, SMNVEV (reference sequence). The length of the CDR3 is 14 residues. CDR3 amino acids: CASSPWDSNEKLFF. In nucleotides, the CDR3 is TGTGCCAGCAGTCCATGGGACAGTAATGAAAAACTGTTTTTT. Drawing the rest from reference TRBV27 and TRBJ1-4, the complete variable domain is EAQVTQNPRYLITVTGKKLTVTCSQNMNHEYMSWYRQDPGLGLRQIYYSMNVEVTDKGDVPEGYKVSRKEKRNFPLILESPSPNQTSLYFCASSPWDSNEKLFFGSGTQLSVL.

This clonotype turned up a few times. The rearrangement links TRBV19 to TRBJ2-7; 7 nucleotides align to TRBD2. V was pared by 1 base and J by 1 base, with 13 bases of the junction left unmatched. CDR1 and CDR2 (germline): LNHDA, SQIVND (reference sequence). CDR3 length: 18 residues. CDR3 sequence: CASSIAREASEKSYEQYF. Written as DNA, the CDR3 is TGTGCCAGTAGTATAGCACGGGAGGCATCCGAGAAGTCCTACGAGCAGTACTTC.